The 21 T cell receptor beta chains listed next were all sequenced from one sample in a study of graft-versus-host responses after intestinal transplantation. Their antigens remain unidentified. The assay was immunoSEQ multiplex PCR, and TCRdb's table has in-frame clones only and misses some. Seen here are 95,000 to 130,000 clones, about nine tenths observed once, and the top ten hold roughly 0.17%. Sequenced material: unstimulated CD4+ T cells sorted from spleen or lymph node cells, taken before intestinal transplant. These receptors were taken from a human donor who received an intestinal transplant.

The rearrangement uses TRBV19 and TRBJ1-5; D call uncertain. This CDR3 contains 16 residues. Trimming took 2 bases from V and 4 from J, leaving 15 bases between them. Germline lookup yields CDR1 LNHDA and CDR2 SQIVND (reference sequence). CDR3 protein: CASSIYVGALNQPQHF. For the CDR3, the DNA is TGTGCCAGTAGTATATATGTAGGAGCCTTGAATCAGCCCCAGCATTTT. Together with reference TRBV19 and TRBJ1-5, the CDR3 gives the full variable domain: DGGITQSPKYLFRKEGQNVTLSCEQNLNHDAMYWYRQDPGQGLRLIYYSQIVNDFQKGDIAEGYSVSREKKESFPLTVTSAQKNPTAFYLCASSIYVGALNQPQHFGDGTRLSIL.

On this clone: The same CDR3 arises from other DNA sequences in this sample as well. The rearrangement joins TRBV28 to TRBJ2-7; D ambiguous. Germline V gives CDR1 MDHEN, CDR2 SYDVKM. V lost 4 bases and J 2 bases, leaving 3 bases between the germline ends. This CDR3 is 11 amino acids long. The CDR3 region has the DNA TGTGCCAGCAGTTCTCCCTACGAGCAGTACTTC. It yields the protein CASSSPYEQYF. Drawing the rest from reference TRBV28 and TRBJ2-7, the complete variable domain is DVKVTQSSRYLVKRTGEKVFLECVQDMDHENMFWYRQDPGLGLRLIYFSYDVKMKEKGDIPEGYSVSREKKERFSLILESASTNQTSMYLCASSSPYEQYFGPGTRLTVT.

CDR3 bases: TGTGCCAGCAGCTTAGACGCTAGCGGGGGGGCGGCGACCTACGAGCAGTACTTC. This sequence encodes CASSLDASGGAATYEQYF. The chain couples TRBV7-2 to TRBJ2-7, with 12 bases aligning to TRBD2. Germline loops: CDR1 SGHTA, CDR2 FQGNSA. With V trimmed by 1 base and J by 2 bases, 9 bases remained unmatched. The CDR3 covers 18 residues.

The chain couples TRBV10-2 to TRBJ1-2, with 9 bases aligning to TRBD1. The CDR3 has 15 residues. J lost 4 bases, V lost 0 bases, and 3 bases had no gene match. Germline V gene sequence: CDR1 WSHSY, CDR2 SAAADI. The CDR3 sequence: CASSESGQGGYGYTF. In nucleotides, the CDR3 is TGCGCCAGCAGTGAGTCGGGACAGGGTGGCTATGGCTACACCTTC.

CDR3 DNA sequence: TGTGCCTGGAGTCGACAGGGGTTGTACGAGCAGTACTTC. Translating gives CAWSRQGLYEQYF. The gene calls are TRBV30 and TRBJ2-7, with 8 bases fitting TRBD1. V trimming: 2 bases; J trimming: 4 bases; junction bases outside the gene matches: 4. The CDR3 extends over 13 amino acids. The germline V gene encodes CDR1 GTSNPN and CDR2 SVGIG (reference sequence).

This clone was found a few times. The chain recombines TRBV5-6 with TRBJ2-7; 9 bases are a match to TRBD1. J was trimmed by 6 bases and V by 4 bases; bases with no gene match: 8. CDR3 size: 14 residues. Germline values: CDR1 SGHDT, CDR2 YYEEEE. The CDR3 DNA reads TGTGCCAGCAGCCAGGACAGGGGTTTGGGCGAGCAGTACTTC. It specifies CASSQDRGLGEQYF.

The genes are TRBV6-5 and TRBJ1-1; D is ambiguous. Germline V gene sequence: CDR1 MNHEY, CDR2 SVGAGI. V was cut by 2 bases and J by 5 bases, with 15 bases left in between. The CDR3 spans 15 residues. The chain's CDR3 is CASSYLLTAGTEAFF. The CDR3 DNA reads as TGTGCCAGCAGTTACCTCCTGACGGCGGGGACTGAAGCTTTCTTT.

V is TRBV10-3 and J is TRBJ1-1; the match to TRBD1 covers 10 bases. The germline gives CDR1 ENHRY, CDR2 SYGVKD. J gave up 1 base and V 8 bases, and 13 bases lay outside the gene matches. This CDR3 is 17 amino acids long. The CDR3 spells CAIFPGTGAKGNTEAFF. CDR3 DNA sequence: TGTGCCATCTTTCCCGGGACAGGGGCCAAGGGGAACACTGAAGCTTTCTTT.

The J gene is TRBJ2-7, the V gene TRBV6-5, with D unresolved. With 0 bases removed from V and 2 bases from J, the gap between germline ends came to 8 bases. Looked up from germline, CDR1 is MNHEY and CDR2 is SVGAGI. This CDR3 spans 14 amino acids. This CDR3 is CASSYSPATYEQYF. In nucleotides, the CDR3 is TGTGCCAGCAGTTACTCGCCCGCTACCTACGAGCAGTACTTC.

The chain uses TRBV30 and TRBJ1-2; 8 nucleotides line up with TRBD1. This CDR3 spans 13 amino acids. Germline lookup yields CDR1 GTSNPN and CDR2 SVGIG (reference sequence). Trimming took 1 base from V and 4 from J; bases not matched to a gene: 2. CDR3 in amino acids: CAWSAGGAYGYTF. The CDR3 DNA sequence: TGTGCCTGGAGTGCAGGGGGCGCCTATGGCTACACCTTC.

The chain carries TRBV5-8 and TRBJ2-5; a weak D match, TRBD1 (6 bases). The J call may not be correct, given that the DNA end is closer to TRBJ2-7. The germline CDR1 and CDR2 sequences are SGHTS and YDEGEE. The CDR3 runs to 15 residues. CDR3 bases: TGTGCCAGCAGCTGGGGGCCCGGAACTGGCTACGAGCAGTACTTC. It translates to CASSWGPGTGYEQYF.

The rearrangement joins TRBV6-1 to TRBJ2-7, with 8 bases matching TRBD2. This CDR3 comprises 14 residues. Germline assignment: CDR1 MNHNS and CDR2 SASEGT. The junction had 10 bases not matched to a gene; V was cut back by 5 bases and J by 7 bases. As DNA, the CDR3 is TGTGCCAGCAGTTCTCTGCGGGGGGCGAGAGAGCAGTACTTC. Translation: CASSSLRGAREQYF.

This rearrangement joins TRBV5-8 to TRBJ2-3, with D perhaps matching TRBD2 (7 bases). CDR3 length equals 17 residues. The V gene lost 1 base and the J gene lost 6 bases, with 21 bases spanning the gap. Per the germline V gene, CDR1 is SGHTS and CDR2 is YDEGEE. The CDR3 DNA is TGTGCCAGCAGCTTGTCGAGGCGGGGGCCGCAAGGTGATACGCAGTATTTT. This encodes CASSLSRRGPQGDTQYF.

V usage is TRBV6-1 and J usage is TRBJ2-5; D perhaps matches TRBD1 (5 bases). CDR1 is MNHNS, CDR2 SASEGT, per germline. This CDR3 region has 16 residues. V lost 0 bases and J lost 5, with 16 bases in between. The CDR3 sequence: CASSEALRSGRETQYF. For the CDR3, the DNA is TGTGCCAGCAGTGAAGCGCTTCGGTCAGGGCGGGAGACCCAGTACTTC.

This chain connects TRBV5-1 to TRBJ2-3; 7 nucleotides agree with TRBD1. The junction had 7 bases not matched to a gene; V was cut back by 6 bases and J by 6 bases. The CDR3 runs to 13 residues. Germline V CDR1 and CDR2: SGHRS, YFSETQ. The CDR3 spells CASTKTGMDTQYF. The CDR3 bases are TGCGCCAGCACCAAGACAGGGATGGATACGCAGTATTTT.

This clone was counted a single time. CDR3 region: CASSEAGRYEQFF. The CDR3, as DNA: TGTGCCAGCAGTGAAGCCGGGAGGTATGAGCAGTTCTTC. The J gene is TRBJ2-1, the V gene TRBV6-1, with 7 bases matching TRBD2. Losses at the gene ends were 0 bases for V and 8 bases for J; bases not matched to a gene: 1. CDR1 and CDR2 (germline): MNHNS, SASEGT. The CDR3 runs to 13 residues.

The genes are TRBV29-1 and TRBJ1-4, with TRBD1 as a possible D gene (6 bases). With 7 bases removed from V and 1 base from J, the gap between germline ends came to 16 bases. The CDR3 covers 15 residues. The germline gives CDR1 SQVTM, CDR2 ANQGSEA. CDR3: CSAGGGRRTNEKLFF. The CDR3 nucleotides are TGCAGCGCGGGAGGGGGGCGCAGAACTAATGAAAAACTGTTTTTT.

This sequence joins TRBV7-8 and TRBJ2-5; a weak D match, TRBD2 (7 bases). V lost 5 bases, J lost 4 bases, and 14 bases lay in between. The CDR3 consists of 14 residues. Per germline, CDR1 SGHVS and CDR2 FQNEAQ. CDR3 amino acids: CASSRRGAPETQYF. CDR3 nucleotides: TGTGCCAGCAGCAGACGGGGGGCCCCAGAGACCCAGTACTTC.

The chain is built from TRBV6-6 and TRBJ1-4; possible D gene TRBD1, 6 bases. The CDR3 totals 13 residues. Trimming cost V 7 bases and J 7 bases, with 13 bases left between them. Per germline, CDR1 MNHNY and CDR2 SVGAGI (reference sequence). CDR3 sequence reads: CASTGGLSEKLFF. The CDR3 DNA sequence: TGTGCCAGCACCGGGGGGCTGAGTGAAAAACTGTTTTTT.

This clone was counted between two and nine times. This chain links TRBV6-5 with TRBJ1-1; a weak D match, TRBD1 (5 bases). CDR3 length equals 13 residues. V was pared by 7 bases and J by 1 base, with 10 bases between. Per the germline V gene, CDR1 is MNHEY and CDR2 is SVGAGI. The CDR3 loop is CASTRQTNTEAFF. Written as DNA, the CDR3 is TGTGCCAGCACCAGACAGACGAACACTGAAGCTTTCTTT.

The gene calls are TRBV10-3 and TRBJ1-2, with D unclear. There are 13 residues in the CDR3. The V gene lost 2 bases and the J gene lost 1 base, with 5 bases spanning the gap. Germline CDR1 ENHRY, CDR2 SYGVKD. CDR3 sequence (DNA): TGTGCCATCAGTGAGATCGTTAACTATGGCTACACCTTC. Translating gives CAISEIVNYGYTF.